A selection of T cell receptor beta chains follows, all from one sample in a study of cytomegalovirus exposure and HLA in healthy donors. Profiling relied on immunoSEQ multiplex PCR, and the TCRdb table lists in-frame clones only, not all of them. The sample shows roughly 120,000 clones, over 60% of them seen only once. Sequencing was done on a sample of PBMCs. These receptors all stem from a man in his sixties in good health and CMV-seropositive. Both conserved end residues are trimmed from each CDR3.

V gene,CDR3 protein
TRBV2,ASSEMGQASYNSPLH
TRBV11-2,ASSSFGRRNTEAF
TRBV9,ASSVAAVSSYEQY
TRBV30,AWNRGTSDTEAF
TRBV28,ASSVPGAFPLSGYT
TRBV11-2,ASSSWTEETQY
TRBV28,ASTPGGPTGEKLF
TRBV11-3,ASSPRQGPDQPQH
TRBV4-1,ASSQDPSGQRSPATEAF
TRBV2,ASSDRTSGTGELF
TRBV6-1,ASSETSGGSEQF
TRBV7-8,ASSPSAGTSYEQY
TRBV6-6,ASSQRRAEAF
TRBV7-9,ASSLVKGVMQEKLF